Each of the 30 T cell receptor beta chains below was sequenced from the same sample in a study of T cell responses to AZD1222 COVID-19 vaccine (dated by TCRdb to the early 2020s). This sample's time point label indicates: baseline before first vaccination. The receptor library was made with the immunoSEQ multiplex PCR assay. The source is immuneACCESS, and TCRdb retained only in-frame sequences with V and J called. Part of the clones is not carried over; for the studies checked, unresolved V genes explain less than half of this, and the remainder is unexplained. Counted in this sample were about 81,000 clones; approximately 90% of them appeared once. 5.2% of the sample comes from the top ten. Sequenced material: peripheral blood, taken on day 0 of AZD1222 vaccination. The receptors originated from an adult in good health.

CDR3 sequence: CASSFGAGGYEQYF. DNA of the CDR3: TGTGCCAGCAGTTTTGGGGCGGGAGGCTACGAGCAGTACTTC. V is TRBV27 and J is TRBJ2-7, with TRBD2 identical over 8 bases. The J segment lost 3 bases and the V segment lost 3 bases, leaving 4 bases of the junction unmatched. The CDR3 is 14 amino acids. Germline values: CDR1 MNHEY, CDR2 SMNVEV (reference sequence).

The CDR3 DNA follows: TGTGCCAGCAGCGCTCCGACAGGGTTTGCCTATGGCTACACCTTC. This encodes CASSAPTGFAYGYTF. This chain links TRBV21-1 with TRBJ1-2; the tabulated D call, TRBD1, remains unverified against the DNA. TRBV21-1 is a documented pseudogene. The CDR3 runs 15 residues.

CDR3 DNA sequence: TGTGCCAGCAGCCAGGGTAAAGGTTATCAGCCCCAGCATTTT. Its translation: CASSQGKGYQPQHF. The chain is built from TRBV28 and TRBJ1-5, with D possibly being TRBD1 (5 bases). CDR3 length: 14 residues. Germline assignment: CDR1 MDHEN and CDR2 SYDVKM. The V end lost 6 bases, the J end lost 5 bases, and 14 bases lay between the germline ends.

The chain has TRBV6-6 and TRBJ2-1; 16 positions agree with TRBD2. Trimming cost V 6 bases and J 1 base; bases outside gene matches: 9. Germline values: CDR1 MNHNY, CDR2 SVGAGI (reference sequence). This CDR3 comprises 19 residues. This CDR3 is CASSRPGLAGGLSYNEQFF. CDR3 coding DNA: TGTGCCAGCAGCCGACCGGGACTAGCGGGAGGGCTATCCTACAATGAGCAGTTCTTC.

The chain combines TRBV24-1 with TRBJ2-3; 9 bases are shared with TRBD2. J gave up 2 bases and V 0 bases, and 8 bases lay outside the gene matches. This CDR3 region has 18 residues. Germline lookup yields CDR1 KGHDR and CDR2 SFDVKD. The CDR3: CATSDLEFSGSYTDTQYF. The CDR3 nucleotides read TGTGCCACCAGTGATTTGGAGTTTAGCGGGAGCTACACAGATACGCAGTATTTT.

The CDR3 here is CASSSGFGGYTF. CDR3 sequence (DNA): TGTGCCAGCAGTTCAGGGTTCGGCGGCTACACCTTC. This chain links TRBV28 with TRBJ1-2; D is possibly TRBD1 (5 bases). The CDR3 consists of 12 residues. Trimming shortened V by 4 bases and J by 8 bases, and 11 bases separated the two germline ends. Germline CDR1 reads MDHEN; CDR2 reads SYDVKM.

The V call is TRBV4-3, the J call TRBJ2-1; 15 nucleotides align to TRBD2. The V gene end was trimmed by 1 base and the J gene end by 9 bases; junction bases not matched to a gene: 1. CDR3 length: 15 amino acids. Germline CDR1 is LGHNA and CDR2 is YSLEER. CDR3 sequence (DNA): TGCGCCAGCAGCCAAGGGACTAGCGGGAGGGGTGAGCAGTTCTTC. Protein sequence: CASSQGTSGRGEQFF.

This chain connects TRBV5-1 to TRBJ2-1; TRBD2 agrees at 10 bases. The CDR3 is 17 residues long. V lost 4 bases and J lost 0; bases outside the gene matches: 7. The germline gives CDR1 SGHRS, CDR2 YFSETQ. The CDR3 is CASSGGTSVFSYNEQFF. The CDR3 coding sequence is TGCGCCAGCAGCGGGGGGACTAGCGTCTTCTCCTACAATGAGCAGTTCTTC.

The chain has TRBV18 and TRBJ1-5; 9 bases are shared with TRBD1. The germline V gene encodes CDR1 KGHSH and CDR2 LQKENI. CDR3 size: 13 residues. With 9 bases clipped from V and 5 bases from J, the junction kept 5 bases outside the gene matches. The CDR3 reads CASSRDRDQPQHF. The CDR3, as DNA: TGTGCCAGTTCCCGGGACAGGGATCAGCCCCAGCATTTT.

The rearrangement links TRBV5-1 to TRBJ2-1; 9 bases agree with TRBD2. J was trimmed by 4 bases and V by 0 bases; bases with no gene match: 8. Germline-derived CDR1 and CDR2 are SGHRS and YFSETQ. The CDR3 runs 17 residues. The DNA of the CDR3 is TGCGCCAGCAGCTTGGAATTTATGGGACTAGCTTACAATGAGCAGTTCTTC. Protein: CASSLEFMGLAYNEQFF.

The chain has TRBV2 and TRBJ1-2; D remains ambiguous. The germline CDR1 and CDR2 sequences are SNHLY and FYNNEI. The CDR3 totals 10 residues. Trimming left V 2 bases short and J 14 bases short, with 9 bases between. DNA for the CDR3: TGTGCCAGCAGTGAACCGGGGAGGACCTTC. As protein: CASSEPGRTF. Full variable domain (outside the CDR3, taken from reference TRBV2 and TRBJ1-2): EPEVTQTPSHQVTQMGQEVILRCVPISNHLYFYWYRQILGQKVEFLVSFYNNEISEKSEIFDDQFSVERPDGSNFTLKIRSTKLEDSAMYFCASSEPGRTFGSGTRLTVV.

The rearrangement joins TRBV5-1 to TRBJ2-7; the D gene is possibly TRBD2 (5 bases). Germline CDR1 and CDR2: SGHRS and YFSETQ. V lost 4 bases and J 2 bases, leaving 16 bases between the germline ends. This CDR3 spans 15 amino acids. DNA for the CDR3: TGCGCCAGCAGCCCGGGGATCCTGGACGCCTACGAGCAGTACTTC. It codes for CASSPGILDAYEQYF.

The rearrangement joins TRBV28 to TRBJ2-2; 9 nucleotides align to TRBD2. This CDR3 region has 14 residues. The V gene end was trimmed by 6 bases and the J gene end by 4 bases; junction bases not matched to a gene: 3. CDR1 MDHEN and CDR2 SYDVKM come from the germline V gene. The CDR3: CASSPSGVTGELFF. The CDR3 DNA reads as TGTGCCAGCAGCCCTAGCGGGGTCACCGGGGAGCTGTTTTTT. Combining the CDR3 with reference TRBV28 and TRBJ2-2 gives the whole variable domain DVKVTQSSRYLVKRTGEKVFLECVQDMDHENMFWYRQDPGLGLRLIYFSYDVKMKEKGDIPEGYSVSREKKERFSLILESASTNQTSMYLCASSPSGVTGELFFGEGSRLTVL.

V usage is TRBV19 and J usage is TRBJ1-5; D is unclear. The CDR3 has 14 residues. Germline CDR1 and CDR2: LNHDA and SQIVND (reference sequence). Trimming shortened V by 3 bases and J by 6 bases, and 12 bases separated the two germline ends. CDR3 residues: CASSISGKGQPQHF. Written as DNA, the CDR3 is TGTGCCAGTAGTATTTCCGGGAAGGGTCAGCCCCAGCATTTT. Based on the CDR3 plus reference TRBV19 and TRBJ1-5, the full variable domain is DGGITQSPKYLFRKEGQNVTLSCEQNLNHDAMYWYRQDPGQGLRLIYYSQIVNDFQKGDIAEGYSVSREKKESFPLTVTSAQKNPTAFYLCASSISGKGQPQHFGDGTRLSIL.

This clone was found once. The chain has TRBV4-1 and TRBJ2-7; a possible D gene is TRBD2 (5 bases). The germline V gene encodes CDR1 MGHRA and CDR2 YSYEKL. V dropped 0 bases and J dropped 1 base, with 13 bases sitting between them. The CDR3 sequence is 16 residues long. CDR3 DNA sequence: TGCGCCAGCAGCCAAGATTCGACGGGGAGATCCTACGAGCAGTACTTC. Translation: CASSQDSTGRSYEQYF.

This clone was observed once. The V call is TRBV6-5, the J call TRBJ1-1, with 8 bases lining up with TRBD1. The CDR3 is 15 amino acids. The V gene end was trimmed by 0 bases and the J gene end by 4 bases; junction bases not matched to a gene: 4. Germline values: CDR1 MNHEY, CDR2 SVGAGI. The CDR3 is CASSYSTQGATEAFF. The CDR3 DNA reads as TGTGCCAGCAGTTACTCGACGCAGGGGGCCACTGAAGCTTTCTTT.

CDR3 in amino acids: CASSVGGTGFEKLFF. The CDR3 nucleotides read TGTGCCAGCAGCGTAGGGGGGACAGGGTTTGAAAAACTGTTTTTT. The chain joins TRBV9 to TRBJ1-4; 9 bases are a match to TRBD1. Per germline, CDR1 SGDLS and CDR2 YYNGEE. With 0 bases clipped from V and 7 bases from J, the junction kept 4 bases outside the gene matches. The CDR3 runs to 15 residues.

CDR3 loop: CASSRLEGPVMMREQYF. CDR3 nucleotide sequence: TGTGCCAGCAGCCGCCTTGAGGGGCCCGTGATGATGAGGGAGCAGTACTTC. This chain connects TRBV7-9 to TRBJ2-7; D tentatively reads TRBD1 or TRBD2 (5 bases each). With 5 bases removed from V and 7 bases from J, the gap between germline ends came to 27 bases. The CDR3 extends over 17 amino acids. Germline V gene sequence: CDR1 SEHNR, CDR2 FQNEAQ (reference sequence). Full variable domain (remainder filled in from reference TRBV7-9 and TRBJ2-7): DTGVSQNPRHKITKRGQNVTFRCDPISEHNRLYWYRQTLGQGPEFLTYFQNEAQLEKSRLLSDRFSAERPKGSFSTLEIQRTEQGDSAMYLCASSRLEGPVMMREQYFGPGTRLTVT.

This clone turned up a few times. The chain recombines TRBV9 with TRBJ2-7, with 7 bases fitting TRBD1. CDR3 length equals 13 residues. Trimming removed 3 bases from V and 6 bases from J; junction bases left unmatched: 6. Germline V gene data show CDR1 as SGDLS and CDR2 as YYNGEE. CDR3 sequence reads: CASSGPRGFEQYF. The DNA for the CDR3 is TGTGCCAGCAGCGGACCCAGGGGGTTCGAGCAGTACTTC.

V gene TRBV20-1 combines with J gene TRBJ2-7; D uncertain. The CDR3 consists of 11 residues. The V end was cut by 3 bases, the J end by 4 bases, with 7 bases between. Germline V gene sequence: CDR1 DFQATT, CDR2 SNEGSKA (reference sequence). The CDR3 loop reads CSASGLYEQYF. The CDR3 DNA reads as TGCAGTGCTAGCGGCCTTTACGAGCAGTACTTC.

The V call is TRBV10-2, the J call TRBJ1-4, with a tentative D call TRBD1 (6 bases). Per germline, CDR1 WSHSY and CDR2 SAAADI. The CDR3 contains 14 residues. The germline V and J ends were trimmed by 4 bases and 11 bases, with 17 bases remaining between them. For the CDR3, the DNA is TGCGCCAGCAGTGTTGGTACAGATAGGGGGAAACTGTTTTTT. It codes for CASSVGTDRGKLFF.

The gene calls are TRBV9 and TRBJ1-5; tentative D call: TRBD1 (6 bases). Looked up from germline, CDR1 is SGDLS and CDR2 is YYNGEE. Trimming removed 3 bases at V and 3 bases at J, with 16 bases between. The CDR3 runs 16 residues. The CDR3 DNA is TGTGCCAGCAGCGAGTCAGGCACAGGGTCCAATCAGCCCCAGCATTTT. The encoded protein is CASSESGTGSNQPQHF. The full variable domain, rest sourced from reference TRBV9 and TRBJ1-5, is DSGVTQTPKHLITATGQRVTLRCSPRSGDLSVYWYQQSLDQGLQFLIQYYNGEERAKGNILERFSAQQFPDLHSELNLSSLELGDSALYFCASSESGTGSNQPQHFGDGTRLSIL.

J is TRBJ2-1 and V is TRBV27; 12 nucleotides agree with TRBD2. Germline trimming cut 7 bases from V and 4 bases from J; bases unmatched to any gene: 5. CDR3 length: 15 amino acids. Germline lookup yields CDR1 MNHEY and CDR2 SMNVEV (reference sequence). Written as DNA, the CDR3 is TGTGCCAGCACCAAGCTAGCGGGAGGGTACAATGAGCAGTTCTTC. Its protein product is CASTKLAGGYNEQFF.

This chain links TRBV7-8 with TRBJ2-1; 13 positions agree with TRBD2. V lost 6 bases, J lost 1 base, and 6 bases stayed unmatched. This CDR3 region has 17 residues. Per the germline V gene, CDR1 is SGHVS and CDR2 is FQNEAQ. The CDR3 sequence: CASSRTSGRASYNEQFF. The CDR3, as DNA: TGTGCCAGCAGTCGTACTAGCGGGAGGGCTTCCTACAATGAGCAGTTCTTC.

The chain couples TRBV7-3 to TRBJ2-7; 7 nucleotides line up with TRBD2. With 5 bases clipped from V and 3 bases from J, the junction kept 13 bases outside the gene matches. From germline, CDR1 is SGHTA and CDR2 FQGTGA. This CDR3 is built from 16 residues. The CDR3 DNA reads TGTGCCAGCAGCCGAGCCTCTAGCGGAATTGACTACGAGCAGTACTTC. This sequence encodes CASSRASSGIDYEQYF.

The chain links TRBV10-3 to TRBJ2-2; tentatively, D is TRBD2 (6 bases). Germline assignment: CDR1 ENHRY and CDR2 SYGVKD. This CDR3 contains 16 residues. Trimming stripped 3 bases from V and 7 bases from J, with 18 bases between. CDR3 sequence: CAISDSQGGDFGELFF. The CDR3, as DNA: TGTGCCATCAGTGACTCTCAGGGAGGAGATTTCGGGGAGCTGTTTTTT.

The V and J genes are TRBV10-3 and TRBJ2-4; 10 nucleotides match TRBD1. Germline CDR1 ENHRY, CDR2 SYGVKD. The junction had 4 bases not matched to a gene; V was cut back by 6 bases and J by 2 bases. The CDR3 is 15 residues long. The CDR3, as DNA: TGTGCCATCAGCCCGGGACAGGGGACCAAAAACATTCAGTACTTC. This sequence encodes CAISPGQGTKNIQYF.

The chain uses TRBV29-1 and TRBJ1-1; D ambiguous. Trimming left V 7 bases short and J 0 bases short, with 6 bases between. The CDR3 is 11 residues long. Germline CDR1 reads SQVTM; CDR2 reads ANQGSEA. The CDR3 region is CSASMNTEAFF. Written as DNA, the CDR3 is TGCAGCGCCTCCATGAACACTGAAGCTTTCTTT. The complete variable domain, with remaining parts taken from reference TRBV29-1 and TRBJ1-1, reads SAVISQKPSRDICQRGTSLTIQCQVDSQVTMMFWYRQQPGQSLTLIATANQGSEATYESGFVIDKFPISRPNLTFSTLTVSNMSPEDSSIYLCSASMNTEAFFGQGTRLTVV.

V and J are TRBV6-5 and TRBJ2-3; D is ambiguous. V lost 2 bases, J lost 0 bases, and 6 bases lay in between. The CDR3 runs to 14 residues. Germline assignment: CDR1 MNHEY and CDR2 SVGAGI. The CDR3 protein is CASSYKRSTDTQYF. DNA of the CDR3: TGTGCCAGCAGTTACAAAAGGAGCACAGATACGCAGTATTTT.

The CDR3 sequence is CASSPPSSYNEQFF. CDR3 sequence (DNA): TGTGCCAGCAGCCCCCCGAGCTCCTACAATGAGCAGTTCTTC. The gene calls are TRBV11-2 and TRBJ2-1, with unresolved D. CDR1 is SGHAT, CDR2 FQNNGV, per germline. The ends were cut back, 5 bases at V and 0 bases at J, with 8 bases in the middle. This CDR3 spans 14 amino acids.